The 17 T cell receptor beta chains listed next were all sequenced from one sample in a study of blood T cell repertoires in COVID-19. Sequencing was performed with immunoSEQ multiplex PCR; in TCRdb, only in-frame clones are kept and a portion is missing. The table has about 87,000 clones, around three quarters seen once. The sample comprised peripheral blood. These receptors all stem from a woman between 50 and 59 years old with acute or convalescent COVID-19.

This chain uses TRBV6-2 or TRBV6-3 with TRBJ2-3; 13 bases are a match to TRBD2. The CDR3 consists of 17 residues. The V gene end was trimmed by 6 bases and the J gene end by 2 bases; junction bases not matched to a gene: 8. The V gene's germline CDR1 is MNHEY and CDR2 SVGEGT. In nucleotides, the CDR3 is TGTGCCAGCAGCCCTTCGACTAGCGGGGGGCCCACAGATACGCAGTATTTT. It is translated as CASSPSTSGGPTDTQYF.

V is TRBV7-2 and J is TRBJ1-2; D ambiguous. The CDR3 has 17 residues. V lost 1 base and J lost 2, with 17 bases in between. Germline assignment: CDR1 SGHTA and CDR2 FQGNSA. The CDR3 reads CASSLVTERLGNYGYTF. DNA of the CDR3: TGTGCCAGCAGCTTAGTAACAGAGCGGCTAGGCAACTATGGCTACACCTTC.

The chain combines TRBV5-6 with TRBJ2-7, with a possible D match to TRBD2 (5 bases). Germline V lookup: CDR1 SGHDT, CDR2 YYEEEE. The CDR3 length is 13 residues. Trimming removed 4 bases from V and 3 bases from J, with 11 bases in between. CDR3 sequence reads: CASSRGGFYEQYF. In DNA, the CDR3 is TGTGCCAGCAGCCGTGGCGGGTTCTACGAGCAGTACTTC.

This chain joins TRBV18 and TRBJ1-1; D may be TRBD1 (5 bases). The CDR3 is 16 amino acids. V dropped 5 bases and J dropped 0 bases, with 16 bases sitting between them. Germline V gene sequence: CDR1 KGHSH, CDR2 LQKENI. The CDR3 DNA follows: TGTGCCAGCTCATCTGACAGCCTACGCATGAACACTGAAGCTTTCTTT. Translation gives CASSSDSLRMNTEAFF.

This clone turned up a few times. The rearrangement links TRBV27 to TRBJ2-1; 11 positions agree with TRBD2. Looked up from germline, CDR1 is MNHEY and CDR2 is SMNVEV (reference sequence). CDR3 size: 17 residues. With 3 bases clipped from V and 0 bases from J, the junction kept 4 bases outside the gene matches. The CDR3: CASSFPSGGSSYNEQFF. The CDR3 bases are TGTGCCAGCAGTTTCCCTAGCGGGGGGAGCTCCTACAATGAGCAGTTCTTC.

The J gene is TRBJ1-6, the V gene TRBV28; 7 bases align to TRBD1. Looked up from germline, CDR1 is MDHEN and CDR2 is SYDVKM. The V segment lost 6 bases and the J segment 8 bases; nucleotides outside the gene matches: 13. The CDR3 has 16 residues. The CDR3 here is CASSPQTGTADSPLHF. The DNA for the CDR3 is TGTGCCAGCAGCCCCCAAACCGGGACAGCGGATTCACCCCTCCACTTT.

The rearrangement links TRBV5-5 to TRBJ1-5; 7 nucleotides match TRBD1. J lost 5 bases, V lost 5 bases, and 4 bases had no gene match. This CDR3 has 13 amino acids. Germline V CDR1 and CDR2: SGHKS, YYEKEE (reference sequence). The CDR3 reads CASSRDRDQPQHF. CDR3 bases: TGTGCCAGCAGTCGGGACAGAGATCAGCCCCAGCATTTT.

V is TRBV7-9 and J is TRBJ1-2; TRBD1 aligns across 8 bases. The CDR3 sequence is 15 residues long. The ends lost 5 bases at V and 6 bases at J; junction bases unmatched: 11. CDR1 and CDR2 from the germline V gene are SEHNR and FQNEAQ (reference sequence). This chain's CDR3 is CASSPGTGGSDGYTF. Written as DNA, the CDR3 is TGTGCCAGCAGCCCAGGGACAGGAGGGAGTGATGGCTACACCTTC.

The V and J genes are TRBV11-3 and TRBJ2-2, with TRBD1 matching 9 bases. Germline CDR1 reads SGHNT; CDR2 reads YENEEA. With 0 bases clipped from V and 1 base from J, the junction kept 6 bases outside the gene matches. The CDR3 consists of 18 residues. Written as DNA, the CDR3 is TGTGCCAGCAGCTTAGACGGGACAGGGAGCGGGAACACCGGGGAGCTGTTTTTT. Translation gives CASSLDGTGSGNTGELFF.

The genes are TRBV7-9 and TRBJ2-7; 10 bases fit TRBD1. The V and J ends lost 0 bases and 7 bases, in that order; junction bases with no gene match: 6. This CDR3 has 15 amino acids. Germline V gene data show CDR1 as SEHNR and CDR2 as FQNEAQ (reference sequence). The CDR3 sequence is CASSLAGTGVWEQYF. For the CDR3, the DNA is TGTGCCAGCAGCTTAGCCGGGACAGGGGTGTGGGAGCAGTACTTC.

A single count supports this clone. This rearrangement joins TRBV13 to TRBJ2-1, with 8 bases that match TRBD2. With V trimmed by 5 bases and J by 4 bases, 10 bases remained unmatched. Germline V gene lookup returns CDR1 PRHDT and CDR2 FYEKMQ (reference sequence). The CDR3 runs to 16 residues. CDR3 coding DNA: TGTGCCAGCAGCGGCCCCGAGGTAGCGGGGTACAATGAGCAGTTCTTC. It is translated as CASSGPEVAGYNEQFF.

The rearrangement joins TRBV3-1 (or the pseudogene TRBV3-2) to TRBJ1-2, with D perhaps TRBD1 (5 bases). The CDR3 loop spans 14 amino acids. The ends were cut back, 1 base at V and 2 bases at J, with 8 bases in the middle. Per germline, CDR1 LGHDT and CDR2 YNNKEL (reference sequence). The CDR3: CASSQVGGNYGYTF. CDR3 in DNA: TGTGCCAGCAGCCAAGTCGGGGGAAACTATGGCTACACCTTC.

V usage is TRBV5-1 and J usage is TRBJ1-1, with a possible D match to TRBD1 (6 bases). Deletions cut 0 bases from V and 3 bases from J, with 12 bases between. From germline, CDR1 is SGHRS and CDR2 YFSETQ. This CDR3 region has 15 residues. CDR3 loop: CASSLGTVVHTEAFF. The CDR3 coding sequence is TGCGCCAGCAGCTTGGGGACAGTAGTCCACACTGAAGCTTTCTTT.

The chain couples TRBV24-1 to TRBJ2-3, with 14 positions matching TRBD2. Germline CDR1 reads KGHDR; CDR2 reads SFDVKD. The ends lost 5 bases at V and 4 bases at J; junction bases unmatched: 1. The length of the CDR3 is 15 residues. Written as DNA, the CDR3 is TGTGCCACCAGTGGACTAGCGGGGGGGCCAGATACGCAGTATTTT. Amino acid sequence: CATSGLAGGPDTQYF.

Worth noting for this clone: Mismatch with germline at one junction end may stem from a read error. The chain links TRBV2 to TRBJ1-1, with D maybe TRBD1 (5 bases). This CDR3 has 12 amino acids. Germline lookup yields CDR1 SNHLY and CDR2 FYNNEI. The CDR3 sequence is CATGGMYTEAFF. The CDR3 DNA sequence: TGCGCCACCGGGGGTATGTACACTGAAGCTTTCTTT.

The chain employs TRBV11-2 and TRBJ2-7, with 7 bases fitting TRBD1. The germline V gene encodes CDR1 SGHAT and CDR2 FQNNGV. CDR3 length equals 13 residues. After removal of 3 bases from V and 4 bases from J, the junction contained 3 bases not matched to a gene. CDR3 nucleotide sequence: TGTGCCAGCAGCTTGGGGACAGATTACGAGCAGTACTTC. This gives the protein CASSLGTDYEQYF.

This sequence joins TRBV7-2 and TRBJ1-1; D may be TRBD1 (5 bases). The CDR3 is 15 amino acids. From germline, CDR1 is SGHTA and CDR2 FQGNSA. Deletions cut 2 bases from V and 7 bases from J, with 17 bases between. DNA of the CDR3: TGTGCCAGCAGCTTATGGCGGAGCGGGACCCATGAAGCTTTCTTT. This codes for CASSLWRSGTHEAFF.